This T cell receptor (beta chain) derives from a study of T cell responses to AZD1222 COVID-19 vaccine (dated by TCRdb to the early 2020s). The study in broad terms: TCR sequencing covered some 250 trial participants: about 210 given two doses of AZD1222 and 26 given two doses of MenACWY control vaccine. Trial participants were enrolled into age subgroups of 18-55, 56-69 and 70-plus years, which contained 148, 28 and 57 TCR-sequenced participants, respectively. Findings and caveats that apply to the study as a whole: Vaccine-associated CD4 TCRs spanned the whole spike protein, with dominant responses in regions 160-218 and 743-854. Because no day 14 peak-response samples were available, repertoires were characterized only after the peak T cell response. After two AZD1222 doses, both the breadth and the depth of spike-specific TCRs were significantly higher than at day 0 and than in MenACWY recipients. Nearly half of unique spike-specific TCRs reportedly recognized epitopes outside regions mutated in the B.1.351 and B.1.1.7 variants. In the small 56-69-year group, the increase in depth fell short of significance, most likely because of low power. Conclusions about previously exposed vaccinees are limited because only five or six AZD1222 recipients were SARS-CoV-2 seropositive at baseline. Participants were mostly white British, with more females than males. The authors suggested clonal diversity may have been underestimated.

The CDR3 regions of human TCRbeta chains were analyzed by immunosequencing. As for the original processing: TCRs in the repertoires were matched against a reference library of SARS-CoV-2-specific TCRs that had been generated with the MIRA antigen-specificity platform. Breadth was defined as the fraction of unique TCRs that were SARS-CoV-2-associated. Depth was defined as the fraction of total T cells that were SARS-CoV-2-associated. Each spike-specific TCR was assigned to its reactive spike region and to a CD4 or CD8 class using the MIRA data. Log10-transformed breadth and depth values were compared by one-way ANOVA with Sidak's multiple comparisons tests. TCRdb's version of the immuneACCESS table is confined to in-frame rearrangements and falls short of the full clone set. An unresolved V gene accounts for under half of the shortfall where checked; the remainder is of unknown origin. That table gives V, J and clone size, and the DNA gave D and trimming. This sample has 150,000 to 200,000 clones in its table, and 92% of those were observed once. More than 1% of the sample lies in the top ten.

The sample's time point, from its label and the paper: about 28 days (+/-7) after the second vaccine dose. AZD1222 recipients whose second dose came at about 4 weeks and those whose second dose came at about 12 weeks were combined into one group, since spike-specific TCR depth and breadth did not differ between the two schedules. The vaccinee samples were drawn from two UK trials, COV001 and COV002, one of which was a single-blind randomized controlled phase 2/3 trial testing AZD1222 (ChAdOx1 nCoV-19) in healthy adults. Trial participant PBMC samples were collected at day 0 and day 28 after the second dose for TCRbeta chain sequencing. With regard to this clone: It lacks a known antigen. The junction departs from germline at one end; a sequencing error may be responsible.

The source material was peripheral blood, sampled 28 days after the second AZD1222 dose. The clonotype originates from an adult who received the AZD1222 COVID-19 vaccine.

The sequenced DNA is TGTGCCAGCAGCTTCGGACAGGGCGGGAACGCCGGGGAGCTGTTTTTT. This is translated as CASSFGQGGNAGELFF. The V and J genes are TRBV7-2 and TRBJ2-2; TRBD1 fits 8 bases in the junction. Looking up the germline V gene yields CDR1 SGHTA and CDR2 FQGNSA. From the cysteine up to the phenylalanine, the CDR3 has a length of 16 residues. Just CDR3 DNA is preserved here, 48 bases in frame from base 1.